This TCR beta chain was retrieved from a study of blood T cell repertoires in COVID-19. The germline CDR1 and CDR2 sequences are MDHEN and SYDVKM. V lost 5 bases, J lost 1 base, and 12 bases lay in between. The CDR3 contains 15 residues. Using immunoSEQ multiplex PCR, the repertoire was profiled, and TCRdb retains in-frame clones only, with some absent. Altogether approximately 170,000 clones are present, nearly 90% being singletons, with the ten largest covering 1.5% to 2%. Material for sequencing was peripheral blood. This clonotype was obtained from a man in his late teens or twenties who had recovered from COVID-19. The rearrangement joins TRBV28 to TRBJ1-5; possibly TRBD1 for D (5 bases). The CDR3 coding sequence is TGTGCCAGCAGTACGGGTGGGGGGAGCAATCAGCCCCAGCATTTT. Translation: CASSTGGGSNQPQHF.